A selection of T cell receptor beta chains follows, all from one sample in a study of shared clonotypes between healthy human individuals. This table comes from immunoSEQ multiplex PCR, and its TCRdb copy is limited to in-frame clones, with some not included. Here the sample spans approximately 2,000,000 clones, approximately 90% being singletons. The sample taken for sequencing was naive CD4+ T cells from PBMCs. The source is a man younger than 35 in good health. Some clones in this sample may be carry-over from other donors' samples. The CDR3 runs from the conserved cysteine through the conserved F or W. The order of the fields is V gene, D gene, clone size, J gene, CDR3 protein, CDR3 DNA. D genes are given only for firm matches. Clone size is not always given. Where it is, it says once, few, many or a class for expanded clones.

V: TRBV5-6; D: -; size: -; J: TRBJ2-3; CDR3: CASSLKRGTGTDTQYF; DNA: TGTGCCAGCAGCTTGAAAAGGGGGACTGGCACAGATACGCAGTATTTT
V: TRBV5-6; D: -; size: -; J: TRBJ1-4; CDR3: CASSFFSTNEKLFF; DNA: TGTGCCAGCAGCTTCTTTAGTACTAATGAAAAACTGTTTTTT
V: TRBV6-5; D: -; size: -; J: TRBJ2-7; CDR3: CASSPDHYEQYF; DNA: TGTGCCAGCAGCCCTGACCACTACGAGCAGTACTTC
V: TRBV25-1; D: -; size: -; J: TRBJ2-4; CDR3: CASSEGGAKNIQYF; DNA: TGTGCCAGCAGTGAAGGGGGAGCCAAAAACATTCAGTACTTC
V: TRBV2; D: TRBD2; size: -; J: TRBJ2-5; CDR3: CASGLAGRETQYF; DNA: TGTGCCAGCGGTCTAGCGGGACGAGAGACCCAGTACTTC
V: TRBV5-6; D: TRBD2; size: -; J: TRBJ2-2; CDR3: CASSPMGGRPNTGELFF; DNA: TGTGCCAGCAGCCCCATGGGCGGGAGGCCGAACACCGGGGAGCTGTTTTTT
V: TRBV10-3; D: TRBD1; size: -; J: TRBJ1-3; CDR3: CAIGRQGRGNTIYF; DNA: TGTGCCATCGGCAGACAGGGGAGAGGAAACACCATATATTTT
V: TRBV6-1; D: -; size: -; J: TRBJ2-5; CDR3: CASKLGTVGETQYF; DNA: TGTGCCAGCAAACTAGGGACGGTGGGGGAGACCCAGTACTTC
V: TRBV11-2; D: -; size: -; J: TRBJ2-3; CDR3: CASSFGATSTDTQYF; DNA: TGTGCCAGCAGCTTTGGCGCCACTAGCACAGATACGCAGTATTTT
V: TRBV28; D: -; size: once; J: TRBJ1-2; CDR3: CASSLGHWSYGYTF; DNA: TGTGCCAGCAGTTTAGGGCATTGGAGCTATGGCTACACCTTC
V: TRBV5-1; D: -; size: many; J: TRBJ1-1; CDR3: CASSLEVNTEAFF; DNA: TGCGCCAGCAGCTTGGAGGTGAACACTGAAGCTTTCTTT
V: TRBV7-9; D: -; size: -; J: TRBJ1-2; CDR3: CASSHPGGRDKGYTF; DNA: TGTGCCAGCAGCCATCCCGGCGGCAGGGACAAAGGCTACACCTTC
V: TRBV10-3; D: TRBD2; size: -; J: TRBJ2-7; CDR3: CAISESPKLAGRSYEQYF; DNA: TGTGCCATCAGTGAGTCTCCTAAACTAGCGGGAAGATCCTACGAGCAGTACTTC
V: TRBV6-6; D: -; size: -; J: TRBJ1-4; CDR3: CASSDNRAVNEKLFF; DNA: TGTGCCAGCAGTGATAACAGGGCCGTAAATGAAAAACTGTTTTTT
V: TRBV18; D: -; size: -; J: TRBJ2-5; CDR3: CASSPGRQETQYF; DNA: TGTGCCAGCTCACCCGGACGCCAAGAGACCCAGTACTTC
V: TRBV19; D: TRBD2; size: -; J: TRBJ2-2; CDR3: CATKDRASGNWELFF; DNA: TGTGCCACTAAGGATAGGGCTAGCGGGAATTGGGAGCTGTTTTTT
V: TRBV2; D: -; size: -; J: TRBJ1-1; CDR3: CASSEEGATEAFF; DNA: TGTGCCAGCAGTGAGGAGGGCGCGACTGAAGCTTTCTTT
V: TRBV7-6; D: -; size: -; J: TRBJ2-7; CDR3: CASSLGTTEQYF; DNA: TGTGCCAGCAGCCTGGGGACGACCGAGCAGTACTTC
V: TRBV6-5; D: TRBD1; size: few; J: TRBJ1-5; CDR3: CASSFDRAQPQHF; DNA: TGTGCCAGCAGCTTCGACAGGGCTCAGCCCCAGCATTTT
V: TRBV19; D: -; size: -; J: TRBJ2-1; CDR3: CASSIRGRVDNEQFF; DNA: TGTGCCAGTAGTATAAGGGGGAGGGTCGACAATGAGCAGTTCTTC
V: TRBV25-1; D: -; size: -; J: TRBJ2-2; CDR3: CASSEKKGSINTGELFF; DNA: TGTGCCAGCAGTGAAAAGAAGGGGAGTATAAACACCGGGGAGCTGTTTTTT
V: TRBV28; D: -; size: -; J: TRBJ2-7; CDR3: CASTETDFYEQYF; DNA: TGTGCCAGCACCGAGACAGACTTCTACGAGCAGTACTTC
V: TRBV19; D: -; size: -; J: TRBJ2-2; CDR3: CASSIFPVTGELFF; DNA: TGTGCCAGTAGTATATTCCCAGTCACCGGGGAGCTGTTTTTT
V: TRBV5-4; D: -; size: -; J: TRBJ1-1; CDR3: CASRLPQNTEAFF; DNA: TGTGCCAGCAGGTTACCTCAGAACACTGAAGCTTTCTTT
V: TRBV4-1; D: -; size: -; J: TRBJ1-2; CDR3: CASSQDGHYGYTF; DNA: TGCGCCAGCAGCCAAGATGGGCACTATGGCTACACCTTC